Presented here are 20 T cell receptor beta chains from one specimen sequenced in a study of control samples from healthy donors and cancer patients (dated by TCRdb to 2020 to 2022). Library generation was performed with the immunoSEQ multiplex PCR assay. This immuneACCESS table, as held by TCRdb, lists in-frame sequences with V and J called but not all clones. Of the missing ones, under half trace to an unresolved V gene in checked studies; the others have no known cause. This sample lists around 94,000 clones; 86% were detected once. The ten largest clones capture about 1.3% of the sample. Sequenced material: blood. These receptors all come from a woman in her forties or fifties in good health.

The rearrangement uses TRBV6-5 and TRBJ2-2; TRBD1 agrees at 11 bases. CDR1 MNHEY and CDR2 SVGAGI come from the germline V gene. J gave up 7 bases and V 6 bases, and 7 bases lay outside the gene matches. The CDR3 length is 15 residues. The CDR3 coding sequence is TGTGCCAGCAGCACCGCCGGGACAGGGGGCGGGGAGCTGTTTTTT. It is translated as CASSTAGTGGGELFF.

The chain combines TRBV2 with TRBJ1-1; D gene unclear. The CDR3 extends over 12 amino acids. Germline V gene data show CDR1 as SNHLY and CDR2 as FYNNEI. V was clipped by 8 bases and J by 1 base, with 8 bases between them. The CDR3 region has the DNA TGTGCCAGCTCCGATCCGAACACTGAAGCTTTCTTT. This gives the protein CASSDPNTEAFF. Looking up the rest from reference TRBV2 and TRBJ1-1 gives the full variable domain: EPEVTQTPSHQVTQMGQEVILRCVPISNHLYFYWYRQILGQKVEFLVSFYNNEISEKSEIFDDQFSVERPDGSNFTLKIRSTKLEDSAMYFCASSDPNTEAFFGQGTRLTVV.

This clone was seen only a few times. This sequence joins TRBV6-5 and TRBJ2-2; D remains unclear. Deletions cut 5 bases from V and 7 bases from J, with 11 bases between. Germline V CDR1 and CDR2: MNHEY, SVGAGI. The CDR3 totals 13 residues. The CDR3 DNA follows: TGTGCCAGCAGTCCCCCTTCGCGCGGGGAGCTGTTTTTT. Its protein is CASSPPSRGELFF.

The V call is TRBV3-1 (or the pseudogene TRBV3-2), the J call TRBJ2-7; D is uncertain. The V end lost 1 base, the J end lost 0 bases, and 4 bases lay between the germline ends. CDR1 is LGHDT, CDR2 YNNKEL, per germline (reference sequence). The CDR3 consists of 13 residues. CDR3 bases: TGTGCCAGCAGCCAAGCCCTCTCCTACGAGCAGTACTTC. It yields the protein CASSQALSYEQYF.

This sequence joins TRBV27 and TRBJ1-2; TRBD1 might be the D (5 bases). Germline V gives CDR1 MNHEY, CDR2 SMNVEV (reference sequence). V was clipped by 3 bases and J by 6 bases, with 17 bases between them. The CDR3 contains 15 residues. The CDR3, as DNA: TGTGCCAGCAGTTTTACCGGGACCCGAGAGGATGGCTACACCTTC. Translation: CASSFTGTREDGYTF.

The J gene is TRBJ1-2, the V gene TRBV12-3 or TRBV12-4; D possibly corresponds to TRBD1 (5 bases). CDR3 length: 11 amino acids. V lost 3 bases, J lost 8 bases, and 7 bases lay in between. The CDR3 DNA reads TGTGCCAGCAGTTTGGGGCGCGGCTACACCTTC. It specifies CASSLGRGYTF.

V and J are TRBV18 and TRBJ2-2; perhaps TRBD1 as D (6 bases). Germline loops: CDR1 KGHSH, CDR2 LQKENI. CDR3 length: 13 residues. Trimming took off 2 bases at V and 5 bases at J, with 6 bases between the two ends. The CDR3 DNA follows: TGTGCCAGCTCACCAGACAGGACCGGGGAGCTGTTTTTT. Protein product: CASSPDRTGELFF. The variable domain in full, with the rest retrieved from reference TRBV18 and TRBJ2-2, is NAGVMQNPRHLVRRRGQEARLRCSPMKGHSHVYWYRQLPEEGLKFMVYLQKENIIDESGMPKERFSAEFPKEGPSILRIQQVVRGDSAAYFCASSPDRTGELFFGEGSRLTVL.

This chain links TRBV13 with TRBJ2-6; D remains ambiguous. The CDR3 length is 17 residues. Trimming removed 3 bases at V and 2 bases at J, with 14 bases between. Germline lookup yields CDR1 PRHDT and CDR2 FYEKMQ (reference sequence). Here the CDR3 DNA reads TGTGCCAGCAGCTTTGGCCAGTTTCACCCTGGGGCCAACGTCCTGACTTTC. This translates into CASSFGQFHPGANVLTF.

V and J are TRBV28 and TRBJ2-7; D remains unclear. This CDR3 contains 12 residues. The V and J ends lost 4 bases and 10 bases respectively, with 14 bases between them. CDR1 MDHEN and CDR2 SYDVKM come from the germline V gene. The CDR3 reads CASSSPTRFQYF. The CDR3 DNA reads as TGTGCCAGCAGTTCGCCAACACGATTCCAGTACTTC.

This clone was detected once. The rearrangement links TRBV12-3 or TRBV12-4 to TRBJ1-1; D unclear. The CDR3 has 13 amino acids. Trimming pared 4 bases from V and 2 bases from J, leaving 8 bases between. CDR3 bases: TGTGCCAGCAGTTGGAAAGTCAACACTGAAGCTTTCTTT. Translated, it gives CASSWKVNTEAFF.

This clone appeared a few times. The genes are TRBV28 and TRBJ1-3; D remains unclear. CDR1 is MDHEN and CDR2 is SYDVKM in the germline V gene. The ends were cut back, 2 bases at V and 5 bases at J, with 7 bases in the middle. This CDR3 spans 13 amino acids. The CDR3 loop reads CASSLRMRNTIYF. The CDR3 DNA follows: TGTGCCAGCAGTTTACGGATGAGAAACACCATATATTTT.

The chain carries TRBV5-1 and TRBJ2-3; 14 nucleotides align to TRBD2. V trimming: 0 bases; J trimming: 5 bases; junction bases outside the gene matches: 5. Germline assignment: CDR1 SGHRS and CDR2 YFSETQ. The CDR3 has 17 amino acids. For the CDR3, the DNA is TGCGCCAGCAGCTTGGGAGGACTAGCGGGAGGTGGAGATACGCAGTATTTT. Translation gives CASSLGGLAGGGDTQYF. Drawing the rest from reference TRBV5-1 and TRBJ2-3, the complete variable domain is KAGVTQTPRYLIKTRGQQVTLSCSPISGHRSVSWYQQTPGQGLQFLFEYFSETQRNKGNFPGRFSGRQFSNSRSEMNVSTLELGDSALYLCASSLGGLAGGGDTQYFGPGTRLTVL.

The chain carries TRBV18 and TRBJ1-3, with D possibly matching TRBD1 (6 bases). Trimming took off 2 bases at V and 0 bases at J, with 11 bases between the two ends. From germline, CDR1 is KGHSH and CDR2 LQKENI. The CDR3 consists of 16 residues. The CDR3 DNA follows: TGTGCCAGCTCACCATCGACAGGTTACTCTGGAAACACCATATATTTT. Translated, it gives CASSPSTGYSGNTIYF.

The chain carries TRBV6-2 or TRBV6-3 and TRBJ2-3; 7 bases match TRBD1. This CDR3 spans 18 amino acids. Trimming at V came to 3 bases and at J to 2 bases, leaving 14 bases not matched to a gene. Per the germline V gene, CDR1 is MNHEY and CDR2 is SVGEGT. For the CDR3, the DNA is TGTGCCAGCAGTTATCCGGGTAGGGGGCGATCAATCACAGATACGCAGTATTTT. Translation: CASSYPGRGRSITDTQYF.

V gene TRBV6-6 combines with J gene TRBJ2-5, with D unresolved. This CDR3 is built from 14 residues. CDR1 and CDR2 (germline): MNHNY, SVGAGI (reference sequence). V was trimmed by 5 bases and J by 2 bases, leaving 12 bases between them. In nucleotides, the CDR3 is TGTGCCAGCAGTCCCGGGTCCGGTCAAGAGACCCAGTACTTC. As protein: CASSPGSGQETQYF.

This clone has just one count. This chain's CDR3 is CARSLGEGQPQHF. In DNA form, the CDR3 reads TGTGCCAGAAGCTTGGGGGAGGGTCAGCCCCAGCATTTT. The chain links TRBV5-3 to TRBJ1-5; no definite D call. TRBV5-3 is identified as an open reading frame with a role that is uncertain. V dropped 0 bases and J dropped 6 bases, with 7 bases sitting between them. The CDR3 is 13 amino acids.

J is TRBJ2-1 and V is TRBV5-1; TRBD2 aligns across 8 bases. Per the germline V gene, CDR1 is SGHRS and CDR2 is YFSETQ. CDR3 size: 16 residues. The junction had 4 bases not matched to a gene; V was cut back by 0 bases and J by 2 bases. Written as DNA, the CDR3 is TGCGCCAGCAGCTTGGATCCAGCGGGGGCCTACAATGAGCAGTTCTTC. It encodes CASSLDPAGAYNEQFF.

V usage is TRBV12-5 and J usage is TRBJ2-3; perhaps TRBD2 as D (6 bases). Trimming took 5 bases from V and 1 from J, leaving 16 bases between them. The V gene's germline CDR1 is LGHNT and CDR2 FRNRAP. The CDR3 covers 16 residues. The CDR3: CASGLGWASGTDTQYF. The DNA of the CDR3 is TGTGCTAGTGGTCTCGGGTGGGCTAGCGGCACAGATACGCAGTATTTT.

V gene TRBV4-1 combines with J gene TRBJ2-7; D uncertain. Germline loops: CDR1 MGHRA, CDR2 YSYEKL. CDR3 size: 16 residues. The V and J ends lost 2 bases and 0 bases respectively, with 14 bases between them. CDR3 in DNA: TGCGCCAGCAGCCAATTCCCGACCGTTAGCTCCTACGAGCAGTACTTC. This gives the protein CASSQFPTVSSYEQYF.

The rearrangement uses TRBV12-3 or TRBV12-4 and TRBJ2-7; D possibly corresponds to TRBD2 (6 bases). V gave up 5 bases and J gave up 7 bases, with 12 bases separating them. This CDR3 has 12 residues. CDR3 coding DNA: TGTGCCAGCAGTCTACTAGCTGGGGAGCAGTACTTC. Amino acids: CASSLLAGEQYF.